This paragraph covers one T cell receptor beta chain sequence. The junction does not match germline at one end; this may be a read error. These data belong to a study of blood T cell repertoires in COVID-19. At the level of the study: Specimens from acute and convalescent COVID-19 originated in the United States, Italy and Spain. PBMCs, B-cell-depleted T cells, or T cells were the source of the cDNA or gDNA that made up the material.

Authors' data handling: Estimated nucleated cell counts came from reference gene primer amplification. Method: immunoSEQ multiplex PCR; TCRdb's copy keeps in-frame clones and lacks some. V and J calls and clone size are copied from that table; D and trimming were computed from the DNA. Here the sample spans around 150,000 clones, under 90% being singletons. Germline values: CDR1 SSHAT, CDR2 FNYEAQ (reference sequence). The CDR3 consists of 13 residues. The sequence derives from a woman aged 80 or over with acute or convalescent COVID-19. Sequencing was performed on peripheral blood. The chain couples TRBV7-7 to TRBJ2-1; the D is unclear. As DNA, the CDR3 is TGTGCTAGCAGCTTTAACAGCAACAATGAGCAGTTCTTC. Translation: CASSFNSNNEQFF.